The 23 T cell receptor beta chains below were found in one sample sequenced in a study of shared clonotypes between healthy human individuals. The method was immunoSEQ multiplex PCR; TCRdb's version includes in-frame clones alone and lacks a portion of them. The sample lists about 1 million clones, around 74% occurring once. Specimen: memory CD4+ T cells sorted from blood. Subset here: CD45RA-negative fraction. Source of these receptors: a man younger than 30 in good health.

In nucleotides, the CDR3 is TGTGCCAGCACCTTTGGGCAGGATCAGCCCCAGCATTTT. This gives the protein CASTFGQDQPQHF. The genes are TRBV6-1 and TRBJ1-5; no clear D gene. CDR3 size: 13 residues. Germline CDR1 and CDR2: MNHNS and SASEGT. V lost 7 bases, J lost 5 bases, and 12 bases lay in between.

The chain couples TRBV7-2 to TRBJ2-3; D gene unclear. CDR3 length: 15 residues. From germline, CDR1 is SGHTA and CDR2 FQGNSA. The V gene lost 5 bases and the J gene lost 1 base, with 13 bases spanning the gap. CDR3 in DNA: TGTGCCAGCAGCGACGGTATCGGACGCACAGATACGCAGTATTTT. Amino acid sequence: CASSDGIGRTDTQYF.

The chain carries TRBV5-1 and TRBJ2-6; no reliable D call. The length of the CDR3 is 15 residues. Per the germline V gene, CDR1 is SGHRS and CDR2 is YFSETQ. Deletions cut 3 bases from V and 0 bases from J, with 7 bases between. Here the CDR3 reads CASSSTSSGANVLTF. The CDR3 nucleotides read TGCGCCAGCAGCTCCACCAGCTCTGGGGCCAACGTCCTGACTTTC.

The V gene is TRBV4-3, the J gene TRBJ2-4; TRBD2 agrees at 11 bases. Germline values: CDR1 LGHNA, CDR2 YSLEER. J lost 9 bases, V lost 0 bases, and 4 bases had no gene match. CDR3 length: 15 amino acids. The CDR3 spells CASSQDVAGGRIQYF. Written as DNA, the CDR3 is TGCGCCAGCAGCCAAGATGTAGCGGGAGGGCGCATTCAGTACTTC.

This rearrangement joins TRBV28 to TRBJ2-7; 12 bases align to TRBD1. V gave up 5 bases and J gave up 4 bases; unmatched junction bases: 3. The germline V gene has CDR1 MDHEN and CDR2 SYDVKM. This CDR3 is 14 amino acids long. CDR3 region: CASSGTGGGYEQYF. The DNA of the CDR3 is TGTGCCAGCAGTGGGACAGGGGGCGGGTACGAGCAGTACTTC.

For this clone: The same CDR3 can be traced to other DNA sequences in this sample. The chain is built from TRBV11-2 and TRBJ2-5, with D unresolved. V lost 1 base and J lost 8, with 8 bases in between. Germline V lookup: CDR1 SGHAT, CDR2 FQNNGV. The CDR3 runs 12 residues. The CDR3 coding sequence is TGTGCCAGCAGCTTAGGTGCGGAAACCCAGTACTTC. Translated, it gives CASSLGAETQYF.

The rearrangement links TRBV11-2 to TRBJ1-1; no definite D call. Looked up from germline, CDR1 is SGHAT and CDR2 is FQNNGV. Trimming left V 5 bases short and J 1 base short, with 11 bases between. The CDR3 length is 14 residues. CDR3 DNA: TGTGCCAGCAGCAGCACCCAGACGAACACTGAAGCTTTCTTT. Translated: CASSSTQTNTEAFF. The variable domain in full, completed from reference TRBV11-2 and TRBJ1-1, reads EAGVAQSPRYKIIEKRQSVAFWCNPISGHATLYWYQQILGQGPKLLIQFQNNGVVDDSQLPKDRFSAERLKGVDSTLKIQPAKLEDSAVYLCASSSTQTNTEAFFGQGTRLTVV.

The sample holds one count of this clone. The CDR3 nucleotides read TGTGCCAGCAGCCTAGACAGGGGGAGTTTCGTGCGAGAGACCCAGTACTTC. Translating gives CASSLDRGSFVRETQYF. V gene TRBV5-8 combines with J gene TRBJ2-5; 9 bases are a match to TRBD1. Germline CDR1 is SGHTS and CDR2 is YDEGEE. Losses at the gene ends were 4 bases for V and 4 bases for J; bases not matched to a gene: 14. The CDR3 is 17 amino acids.

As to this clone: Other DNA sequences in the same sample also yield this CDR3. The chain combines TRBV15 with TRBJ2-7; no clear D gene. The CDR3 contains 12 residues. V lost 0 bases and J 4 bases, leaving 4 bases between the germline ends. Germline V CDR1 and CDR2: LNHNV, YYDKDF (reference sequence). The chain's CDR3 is CATSRDGYEQYF. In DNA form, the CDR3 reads TGTGCCACCAGCAGAGACGGGTACGAGCAGTACTTC.

CDR3 residues: CASSYTASYGGEQYF. The CDR3 DNA sequence: TGTGCCAGCAGTTATACGGCATCCTATGGGGGAGAGCAGTACTTC. The J gene is TRBJ2-7, the V gene TRBV6-6; D tentatively reads TRBD1 or TRBD2 (5 bases each). V lost 3 bases and J lost 7, with 19 bases in between. This CDR3 spans 15 amino acids. Germline V gene data show CDR1 as MNHNY and CDR2 as SVGAGI (reference sequence).

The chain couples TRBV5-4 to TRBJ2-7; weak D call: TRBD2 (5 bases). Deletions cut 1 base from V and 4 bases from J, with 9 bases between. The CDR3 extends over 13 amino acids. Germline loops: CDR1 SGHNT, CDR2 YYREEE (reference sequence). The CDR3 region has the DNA TGTGCCAGCAGCTTGCTAGAGGGTTACGAGCAGTACTTC. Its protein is CASSLLEGYEQYF.

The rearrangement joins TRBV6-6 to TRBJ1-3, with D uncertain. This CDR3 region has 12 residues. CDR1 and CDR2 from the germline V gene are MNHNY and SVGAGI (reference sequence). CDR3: CVVSPSGNTIYF. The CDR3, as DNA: TGTGTCGTATCTCCATCGGGAAACACCATATATTTT.

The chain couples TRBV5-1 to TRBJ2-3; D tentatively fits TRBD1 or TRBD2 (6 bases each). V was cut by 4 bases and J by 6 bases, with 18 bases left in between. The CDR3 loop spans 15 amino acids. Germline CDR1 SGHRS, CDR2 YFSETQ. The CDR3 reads CASSTGTGRMDTQYF. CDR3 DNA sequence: TGCGCCAGCAGCACAGGGACTGGGCGTATGGATACGCAGTATTTT. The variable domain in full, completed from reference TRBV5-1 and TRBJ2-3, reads KAGVTQTPRYLIKTRGQQVTLSCSPISGHRSVSWYQQTPGQGLQFLFEYFSETQRNKGNFPGRFSGRQFSNSRSEMNVSTLELGDSALYLCASSTGTGRMDTQYFGPGTRLTVL.

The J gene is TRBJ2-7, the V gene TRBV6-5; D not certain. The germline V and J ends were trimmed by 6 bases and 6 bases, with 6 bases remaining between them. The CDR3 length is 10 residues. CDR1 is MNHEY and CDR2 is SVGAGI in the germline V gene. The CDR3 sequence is CASSRPEQYF. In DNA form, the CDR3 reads TGTGCCAGCAGCCGCCCCGAGCAGTACTTC.

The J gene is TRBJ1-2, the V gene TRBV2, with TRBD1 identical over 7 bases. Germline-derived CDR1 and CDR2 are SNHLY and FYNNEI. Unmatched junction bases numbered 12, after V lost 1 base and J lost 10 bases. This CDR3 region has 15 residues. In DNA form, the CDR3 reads TGTGCCAGCAGTGAAGAACAGGGGTATAGGGGTGACTACACCTTC. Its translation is CASSEEQGYRGDYTF.

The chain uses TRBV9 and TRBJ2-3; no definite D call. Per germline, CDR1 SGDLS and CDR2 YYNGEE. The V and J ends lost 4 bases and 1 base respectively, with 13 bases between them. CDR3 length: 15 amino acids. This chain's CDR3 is CASSPGPKGTDTQYF. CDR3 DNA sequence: TGTGCCAGCAGCCCCGGGCCTAAAGGCACAGATACGCAGTATTTT.

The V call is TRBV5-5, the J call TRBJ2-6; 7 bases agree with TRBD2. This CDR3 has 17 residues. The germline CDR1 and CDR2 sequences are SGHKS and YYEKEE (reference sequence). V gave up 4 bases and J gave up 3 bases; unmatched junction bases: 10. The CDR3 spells CASSPPSGRGGANVLTF. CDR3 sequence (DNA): TGTGCCAGCAGCCCCCCTTCGGGGAGGGGTGGGGCCAACGTCCTGACTTTC.

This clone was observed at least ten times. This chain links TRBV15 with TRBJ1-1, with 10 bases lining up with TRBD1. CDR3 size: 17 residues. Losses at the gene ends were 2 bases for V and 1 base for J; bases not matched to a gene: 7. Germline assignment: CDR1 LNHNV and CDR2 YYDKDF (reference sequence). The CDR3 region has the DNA TGTGCCACCAGCAGACCGGGACAGGGGATCTCGAACACTGAAGCTTTCTTT. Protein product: CATSRPGQGISNTEAFF. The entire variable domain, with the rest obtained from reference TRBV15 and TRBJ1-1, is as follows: DAMVIQNPRYQVTQFGKPVTLSCSQTLNHNVMYWYQQKSSQAPKLLFHYYDKDFNNEADTPDNFQSRRPNTSFCFLDIRSPGLGDTAMYLCATSRPGQGISNTEAFFGQGTRLTVV.

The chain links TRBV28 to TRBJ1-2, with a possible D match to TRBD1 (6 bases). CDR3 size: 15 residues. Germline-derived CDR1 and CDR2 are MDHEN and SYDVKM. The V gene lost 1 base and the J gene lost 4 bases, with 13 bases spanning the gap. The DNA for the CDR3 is TGTGCCAGCAGTTTATCAGCAGGGGATTCCTATGGCTACACCTTC. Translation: CASSLSAGDSYGYTF.

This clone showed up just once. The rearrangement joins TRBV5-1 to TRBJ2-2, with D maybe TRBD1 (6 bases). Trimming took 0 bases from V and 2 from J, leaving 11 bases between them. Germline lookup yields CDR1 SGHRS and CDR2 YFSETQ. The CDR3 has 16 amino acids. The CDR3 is CASSLGLGANTGELFF. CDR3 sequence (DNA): TGCGCCAGCAGCTTGGGATTGGGGGCCAACACCGGGGAGCTGTTTTTT.

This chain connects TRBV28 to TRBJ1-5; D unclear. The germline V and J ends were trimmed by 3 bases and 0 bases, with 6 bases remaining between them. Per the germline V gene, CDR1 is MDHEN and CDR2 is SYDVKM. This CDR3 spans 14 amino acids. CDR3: CASSFSSSNQPQHF. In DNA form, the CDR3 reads TGTGCCAGCAGTTTTTCCAGTAGCAATCAGCCCCAGCATTTT.

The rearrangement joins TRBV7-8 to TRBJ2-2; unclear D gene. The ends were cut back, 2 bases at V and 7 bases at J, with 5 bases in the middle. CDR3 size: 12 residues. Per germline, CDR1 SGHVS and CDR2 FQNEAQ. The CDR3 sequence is CASSLNIGELFF. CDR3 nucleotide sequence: TGTGCCAGCAGCTTAAATATCGGGGAGCTGTTTTTT.

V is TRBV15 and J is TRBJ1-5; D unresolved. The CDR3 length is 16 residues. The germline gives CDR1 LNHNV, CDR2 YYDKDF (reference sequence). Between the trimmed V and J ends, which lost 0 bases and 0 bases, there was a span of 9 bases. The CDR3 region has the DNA TGTGCCACCAGCAGAGATGCGGTGGGTAGCAATCAGCCCCAGCATTTT. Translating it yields CATSRDAVGSNQPQHF.